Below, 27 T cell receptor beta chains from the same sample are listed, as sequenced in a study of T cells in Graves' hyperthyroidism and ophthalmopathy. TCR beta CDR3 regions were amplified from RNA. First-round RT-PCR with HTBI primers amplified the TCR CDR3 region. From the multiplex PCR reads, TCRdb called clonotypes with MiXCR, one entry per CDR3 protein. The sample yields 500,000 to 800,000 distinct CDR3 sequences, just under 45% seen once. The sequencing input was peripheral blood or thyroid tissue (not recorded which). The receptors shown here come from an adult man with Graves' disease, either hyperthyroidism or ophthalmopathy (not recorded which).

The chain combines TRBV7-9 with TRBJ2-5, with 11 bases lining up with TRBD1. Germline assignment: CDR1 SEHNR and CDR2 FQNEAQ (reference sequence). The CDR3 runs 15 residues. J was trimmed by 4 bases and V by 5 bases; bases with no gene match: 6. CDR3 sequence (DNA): TGTGCCAGCAGCCCAGGCGGGACAGGGGGAGAGACCCAGTACTTC. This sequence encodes CASSPGGTGGETQYF.

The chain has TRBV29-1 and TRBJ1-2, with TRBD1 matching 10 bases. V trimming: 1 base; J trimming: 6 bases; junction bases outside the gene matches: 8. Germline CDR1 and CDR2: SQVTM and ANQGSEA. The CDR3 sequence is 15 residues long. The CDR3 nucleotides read TGCAGCGTTGAAGTTGTGAGGGACAGGGGAGATGGCTACACCTTC. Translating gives CSVEVVRDRGDGYTF.

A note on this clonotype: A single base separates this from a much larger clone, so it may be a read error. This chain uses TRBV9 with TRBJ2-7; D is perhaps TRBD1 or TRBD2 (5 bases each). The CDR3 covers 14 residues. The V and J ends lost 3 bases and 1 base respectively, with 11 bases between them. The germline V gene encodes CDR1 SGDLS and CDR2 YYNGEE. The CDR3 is CASSGDGKSYEQYF. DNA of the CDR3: TGTGCCAGCAGCGGGGACGGCAAGTCCTACGAGCAGTACTTC. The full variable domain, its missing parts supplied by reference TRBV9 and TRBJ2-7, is DSGVTQTPKHLITATGQRVTLRCSPRSGDLSVYWYQQSLDQGLQFLIQYYNGEERAKGNILERFSAQQFPDLHSELNLSSLELGDSALYFCASSGDGKSYEQYFGPGTRLTVT.

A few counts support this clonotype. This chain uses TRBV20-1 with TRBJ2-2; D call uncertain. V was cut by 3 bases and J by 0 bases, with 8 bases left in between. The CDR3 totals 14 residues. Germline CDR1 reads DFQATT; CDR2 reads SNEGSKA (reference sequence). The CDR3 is CSASAGANTGELFF. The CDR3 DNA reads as TGCAGTGCTAGTGCTGGAGCGAACACCGGGGAGCTGTTTTTT.

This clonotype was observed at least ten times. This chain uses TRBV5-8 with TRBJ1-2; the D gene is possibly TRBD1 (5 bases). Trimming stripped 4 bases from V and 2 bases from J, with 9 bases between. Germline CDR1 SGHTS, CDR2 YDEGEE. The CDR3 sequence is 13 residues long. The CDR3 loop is CASSADINYGYTF. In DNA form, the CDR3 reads TGTGCCAGCAGCGCGGACATAAACTATGGCTACACCTTC. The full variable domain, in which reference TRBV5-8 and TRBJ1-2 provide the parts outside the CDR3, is EAGVTQSPTHLIKTRGQQATLRCSPISGHTSVYWYQQALGLGLQFLLWYDEGEERNRGNFPPRFSGRQFPNYSSELNVNALELEDSALYLCASSADINYGYTFGSGTRLTVV.

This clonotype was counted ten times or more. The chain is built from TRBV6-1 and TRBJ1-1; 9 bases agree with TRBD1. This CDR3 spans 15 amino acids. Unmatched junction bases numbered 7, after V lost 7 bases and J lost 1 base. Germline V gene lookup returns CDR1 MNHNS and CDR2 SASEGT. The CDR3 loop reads CASTRPGQGNTEAFF. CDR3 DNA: TGTGCCAGCACCCGACCGGGACAGGGGAACACTGAAGCTTTCTTT.

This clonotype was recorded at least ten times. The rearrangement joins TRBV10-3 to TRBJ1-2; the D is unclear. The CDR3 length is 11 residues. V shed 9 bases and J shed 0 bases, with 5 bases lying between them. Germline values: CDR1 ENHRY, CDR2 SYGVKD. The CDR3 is CAIGTNYGYTF. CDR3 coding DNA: TGTGCCATTGGGACTAACTATGGCTACACCTTC.

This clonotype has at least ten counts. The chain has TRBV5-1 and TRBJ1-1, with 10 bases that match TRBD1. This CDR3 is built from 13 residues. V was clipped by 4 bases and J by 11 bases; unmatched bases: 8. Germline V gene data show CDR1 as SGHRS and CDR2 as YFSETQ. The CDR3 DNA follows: TGCGCCAGCAGCCGCCAGGACAGGGGGGGCGCTTTCTTT. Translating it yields CASSRQDRGGAFF.

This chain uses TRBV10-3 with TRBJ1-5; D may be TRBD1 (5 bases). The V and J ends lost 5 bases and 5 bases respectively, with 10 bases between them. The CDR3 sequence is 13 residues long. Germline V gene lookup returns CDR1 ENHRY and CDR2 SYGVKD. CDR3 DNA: TGTGCCATCAGTTCCAGAGGGGATCAGCCCCAGCATTTT. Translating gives CAISSRGDQPQHF.

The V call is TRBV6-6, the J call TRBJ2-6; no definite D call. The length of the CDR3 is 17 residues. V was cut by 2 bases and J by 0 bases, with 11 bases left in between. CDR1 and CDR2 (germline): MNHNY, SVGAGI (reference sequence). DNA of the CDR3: TGTGCCAGCAGTTACGATATGCCTGGCTCTGGGGCCAACGTCCTGACTTTC. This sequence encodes CASSYDMPGSGANVLTF.

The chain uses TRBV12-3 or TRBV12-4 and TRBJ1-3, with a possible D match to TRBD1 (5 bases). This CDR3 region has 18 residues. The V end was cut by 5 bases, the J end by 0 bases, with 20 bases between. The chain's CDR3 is CASSGARGERSSGNTIYF. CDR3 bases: TGTGCCAGCAGTGGCGCCCGGGGCGAAAGGAGCTCTGGAAACACCATATATTTT.

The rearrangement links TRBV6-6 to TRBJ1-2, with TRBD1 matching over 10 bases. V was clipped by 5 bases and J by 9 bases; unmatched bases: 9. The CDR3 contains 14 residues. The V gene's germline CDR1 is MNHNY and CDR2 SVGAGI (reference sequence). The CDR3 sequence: CASSELGTGVRYTF. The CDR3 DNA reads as TGTGCCAGCAGTGAACTTGGGACAGGGGTCCGCTACACCTTC.

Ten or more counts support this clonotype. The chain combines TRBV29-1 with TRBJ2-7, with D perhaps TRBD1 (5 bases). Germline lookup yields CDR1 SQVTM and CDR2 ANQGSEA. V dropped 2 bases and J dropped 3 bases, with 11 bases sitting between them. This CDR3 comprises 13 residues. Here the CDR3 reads CSVEQDSIYEQYF. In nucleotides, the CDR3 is TGCAGCGTTGAACAAGACAGTATCTACGAGCAGTACTTC.

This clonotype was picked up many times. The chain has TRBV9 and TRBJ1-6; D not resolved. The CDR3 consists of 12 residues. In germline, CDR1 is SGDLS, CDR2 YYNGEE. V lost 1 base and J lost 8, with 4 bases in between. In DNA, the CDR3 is TGTGCCAGCAGCGTAAACGATTCACCCCTCCACTTT. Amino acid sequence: CASSVNDSPLHF.

CDR3 nucleotides: TGTGCCAGCAGCCCTGGATTTAACAGGGGGAACACTGAAGCTTTCTTT. Translating it yields CASSPGFNRGNTEAFF. The rearrangement joins TRBV12-3 or TRBV12-4 to TRBJ1-1, with TRBD1 matching over 7 bases. CDR3 length equals 16 residues. V lost 6 bases, J lost 1 base, and 11 bases stayed unmatched.

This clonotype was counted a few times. CDR3 DNA sequence: TGTGCCAGCAGCTTGATTGGGGGCAGGGGCAATCAGCCCCAGCATTTT. It is translated as CASSLIGGRGNQPQHF. The V and J genes are TRBV5-8 and TRBJ1-5; TRBD1 might be the D (6 bases). V was trimmed by 1 base and J by 2 bases, leaving 13 bases between them. Germline CDR1 reads SGHTS; CDR2 reads YDEGEE. The CDR3 runs 16 residues.

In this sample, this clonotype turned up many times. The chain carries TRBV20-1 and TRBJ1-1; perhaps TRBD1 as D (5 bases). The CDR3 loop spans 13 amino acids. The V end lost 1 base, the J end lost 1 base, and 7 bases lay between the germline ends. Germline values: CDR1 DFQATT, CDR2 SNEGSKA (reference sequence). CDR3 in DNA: TGCAGTGCTAGAGCGGGGGAGAACACTGAAGCTTTCTTT. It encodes CSARAGENTEAFF.

CDR3 sequence: CSVKREGRTGELFF. CDR3 coding DNA: TGCAGCGTGAAGCGGGAGGGCCGAACCGGGGAGCTGTTTTTT. The chain uses TRBV29-1 and TRBJ2-2; TRBD2 matches 10 bases. V lost 6 bases and J lost 5; bases outside the gene matches: 6. Looked up from germline, CDR1 is SQVTM and CDR2 is ANQGSEA. The CDR3 has 14 amino acids.

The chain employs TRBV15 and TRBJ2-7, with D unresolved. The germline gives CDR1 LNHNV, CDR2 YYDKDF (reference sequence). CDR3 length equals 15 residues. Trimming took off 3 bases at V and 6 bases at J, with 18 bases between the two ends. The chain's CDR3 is CATSSYLGAASEQYF. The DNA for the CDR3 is TGTGCCACCAGCAGTTACTTAGGTGCCGCTAGCGAGCAGTACTTC.

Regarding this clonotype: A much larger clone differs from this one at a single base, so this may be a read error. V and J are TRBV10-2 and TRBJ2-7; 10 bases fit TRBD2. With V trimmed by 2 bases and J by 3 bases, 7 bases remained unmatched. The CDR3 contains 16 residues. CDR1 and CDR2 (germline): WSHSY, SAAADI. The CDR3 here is CASSETGLAHYYEQYF. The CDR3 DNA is TGCGCCAGCAGTGAGACGGGACTAGCGCACTACTACGAGCAGTACTTC.

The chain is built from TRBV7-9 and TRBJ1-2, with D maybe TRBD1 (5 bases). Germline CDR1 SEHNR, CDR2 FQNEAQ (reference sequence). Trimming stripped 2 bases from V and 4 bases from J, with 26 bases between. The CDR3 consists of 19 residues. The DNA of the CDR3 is TGTGCCAGCAGCTTATTACCTGACAGTGATTTCTGGTTTGGCTATGGCTACACCTTC. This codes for CASSLLPDSDFWFGYGYTF.

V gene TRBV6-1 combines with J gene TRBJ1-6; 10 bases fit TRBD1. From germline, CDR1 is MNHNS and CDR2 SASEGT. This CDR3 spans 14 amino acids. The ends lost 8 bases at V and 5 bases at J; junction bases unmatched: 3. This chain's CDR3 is CASRDRGHNSPLHF. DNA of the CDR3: TGTGCCAGCCGGGACAGGGGACATAATTCACCCCTCCACTTT.

CDR3 nucleotide sequence: TGTGCCATCAGTGAGTCAGGGCGGAAGGTCCTTAGCAATCAGCCCCAGCATTTT. Residues: CAISESGRKVLSNQPQHF. J is TRBJ1-5 and V is TRBV10-3, with D uncertain. This CDR3 is built from 18 residues. Per germline, CDR1 ENHRY and CDR2 SYGVKD. V was pared by 0 bases and J by 0 bases, with 15 bases between.

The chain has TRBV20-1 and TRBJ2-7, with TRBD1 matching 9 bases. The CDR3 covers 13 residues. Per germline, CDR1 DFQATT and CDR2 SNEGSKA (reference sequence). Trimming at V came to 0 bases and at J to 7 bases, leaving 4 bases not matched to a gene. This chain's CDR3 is CSAREYGTGEQYF. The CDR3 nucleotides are TGCAGTGCTAGAGAATATGGGACAGGGGAGCAGTACTTC.

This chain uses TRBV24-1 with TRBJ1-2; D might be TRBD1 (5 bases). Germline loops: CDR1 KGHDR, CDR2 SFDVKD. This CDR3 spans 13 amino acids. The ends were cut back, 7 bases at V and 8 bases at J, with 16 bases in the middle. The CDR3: CATSEQGLEGYTF. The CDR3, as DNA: TGTGCCACCAGCGAGCAGGGCTTAGAGGGCTACACCTTC.

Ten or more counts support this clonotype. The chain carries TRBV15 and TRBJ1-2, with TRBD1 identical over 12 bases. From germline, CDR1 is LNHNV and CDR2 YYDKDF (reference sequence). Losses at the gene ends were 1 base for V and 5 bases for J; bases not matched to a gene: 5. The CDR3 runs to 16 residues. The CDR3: CATSRVGTGGGYGYTF. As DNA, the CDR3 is TGTGCCACCAGCAGAGTGGGGACAGGGGGCGGATATGGCTACACCTTC.

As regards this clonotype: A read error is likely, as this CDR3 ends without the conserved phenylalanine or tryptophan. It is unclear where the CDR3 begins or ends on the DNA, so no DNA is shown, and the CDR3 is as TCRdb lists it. The CDR3 sequence: CSARPSGDRGPYNY. The chain carries TRBV20-1 and TRBJ1-6; TRBD1 is the table's D call, not checked against the DNA. The germline V gene encodes CDR1 DFQATT and CDR2 SNEGSKA (reference sequence). The CDR3 spans 14 amino acids, including both terminal residues.